This T cell receptor beta chain was identified in a study of shared clonotypes between healthy human individuals. Germline assignment: CDR1 SGHNT and CDR2 YYREEE (reference sequence). Trimming removed 4 bases from V and 0 bases from J; junction bases left unmatched: 7. This CDR3 has 16 amino acids. The method was immunoSEQ multiplex PCR; TCRdb's version includes in-frame clones alone and lacks a portion of them. The sample lists around 2.5 million clones, over 85% occurring once. V gene TRBV5-4 combines with J gene TRBJ2-7, with 10 nucleotides matching TRBD2. This receptor was identified in a man between 18 and 35 years old in good health. Some clones in this sample may be carry-over from other donors' samples. Sequencing input: naive CD4+ T cells from PBMCs. Specified subset: CD45RA+ positively selected. CDR3 sequence reads: CASSLRTSGLSYEQYF. Here the CDR3 DNA reads TGTGCCAGCAGCCTCCGGACTAGCGGCCTCTCCTACGAGCAGTACTTC.